The source of this T cell receptor (beta chain) is a study of T cells in women clearing cervical HPV infection. Whole-study context: Controls gave blood once infection was undetectable; cases at lesion identification.

The CDR3 length is 13 residues. CDR1 and CDR2 from the germline V gene are LNHDA and SQIVND (reference sequence). About this clone: The read falls 3 residues short of the CDR3 end, and the missing part is taken from the germline J gene.

All participants had a single incident cervical HPV16 infection, and prevalent HPV16 infections were excluded. Genomic DNA, averaging around 1,200 ng per sample, yielded TCR beta CDR3 via immunoSEQ. Repertoires were generated with immunoSEQ multiplex PCR, while TCRdb's copy carries only in-frame clones and drops some. This sample's table has about 30,000 clones. The source is a woman aged 18-70 years with a cervical HPV16 infection that either progressed to CIN3+ or cleared (not recorded which). Sequenced input: blood buffy coat. The chain carries TRBV19 and TRBJ2-4, with TRBD2 as a possible D gene (7 bases). The CDR3 sequence is CASSGNRDYGQYF. Partial CDR3 DNA: TGTGCCAGTAGTGGGAACAGGGACTATGGT.